The present TCR beta chain was sequenced within a study of blood T cells in healthy people across ages. CDR1 is MNHEY and CDR2 is SVGEGT in the germline V gene. The CDR3 has 18 amino acids. Trimming took off 0 bases at V and 4 bases at J, with 19 bases between the two ends. At least ten counts were recorded for this clonotype. A second PCR, run for about 7 to 11 cycles, used a sample-barcoded 5' primer plus a J-beta primer mix. TCRdb reprocessed the 5' RACE reads with MiXCR, giving one entry per CDR3 protein. The sample lists roughly 800,000 distinct CDR3 sequences, 58% seen once, with about 20% in the top ten. Donors each provided roughly 9.6 milliliters of peripheral blood.

The chain is built from TRBV6-2 or TRBV6-3 and TRBJ1-5; a possible D gene is TRBD1 (6 bases). The sequenced sample consisted of blood. This clonotype was obtained from a man aged 25 to 40 in good health. This CDR3 reads CASSYSLGGDPLNQPQHF. The CDR3 bases are TGTGCCAGCAGTTACTCGTTGGGGGGCGACCCATTAAATCAGCCCCAGCATTTT.